This T cell receptor beta chain was recorded in a study of T cell changes during pregnancy in multiple sclerosis. The table lists this clone with a count of one. Trimming cost V 3 bases and J 6 bases, with 9 bases left between them. The germline V gene encodes CDR1 SGDLS and CDR2 YYNGEE. The CDR3 has 12 amino acids. Profiled with immunoSEQ multiplex PCR; TCRdb holds only in-frame clones, not every one. The sample records fewer than 50,000 clones, about 90% being singletons. The gene calls are TRBV9 and TRBJ1-1; D not certain. The starting material was CD4+ T cells from peripheral blood mononuclear cells, obtained in the second trimester of pregnancy. This clonotype originated in a female donor in good health, enrolled as a control in a pregnancy study. The DNA of the CDR3 is TGTGCCAGCAGCGCCCCGTCCCCTGAAGCTTTCTTT. Translating gives CASSAPSPEAFF.